The source of this T cell receptor beta chain is a study of blood T cell repertoires in COVID-19. Data came from immunoSEQ multiplex PCR; TCRdb stores just in-frame clones and leaves some out. The sample yields 200,000 to 250,000 clones, 82% seen once. This TCR was sampled from a woman aged 55-69 years who had recovered from COVID-19. Sequenced sample: PBMCs or T cells enriched from blood (not recorded which).

This chain's CDR3 is CASGWDFGGTETQYF. DNA for the CDR3: TGCGCCAGCGGCTGGGACTTCGGTGGGACAGAGACCCAGTACTTC. V and J are TRBV5-1 and TRBJ2-5; TRBD2 is a possible D gene (6 bases). The V gene lost 7 bases and the J gene lost 4 bases, with 20 bases spanning the gap. The CDR3 length is 15 residues. The germline gives CDR1 SGHRS, CDR2 YFSETQ.